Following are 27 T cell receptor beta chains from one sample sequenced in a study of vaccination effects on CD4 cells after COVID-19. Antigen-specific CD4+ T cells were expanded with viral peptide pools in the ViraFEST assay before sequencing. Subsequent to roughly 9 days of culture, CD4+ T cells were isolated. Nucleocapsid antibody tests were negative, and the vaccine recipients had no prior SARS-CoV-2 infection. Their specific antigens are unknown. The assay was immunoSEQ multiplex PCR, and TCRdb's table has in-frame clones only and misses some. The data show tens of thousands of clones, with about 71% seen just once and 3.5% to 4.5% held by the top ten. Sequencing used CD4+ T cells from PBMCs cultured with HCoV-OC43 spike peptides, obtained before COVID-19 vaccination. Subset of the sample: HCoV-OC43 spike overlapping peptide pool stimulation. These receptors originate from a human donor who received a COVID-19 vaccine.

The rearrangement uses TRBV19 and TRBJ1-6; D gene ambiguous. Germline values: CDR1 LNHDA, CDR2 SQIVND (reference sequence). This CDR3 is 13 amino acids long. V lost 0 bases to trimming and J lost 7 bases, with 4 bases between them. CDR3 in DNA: TGTGCCAGTAGTATAGAAGGCAATTCACCCCTCCACTTT. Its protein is CASSIEGNSPLHF. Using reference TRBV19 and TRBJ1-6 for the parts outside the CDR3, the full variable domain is DGGITQSPKYLFRKEGQNVTLSCEQNLNHDAMYWYRQDPGQGLRLIYYSQIVNDFQKGDIAEGYSVSREKKESFPLTVTSAQKNPTAFYLCASSIEGNSPLHFGNGTRLTVT.

CDR3 sequence: CASSLESRGNSPLHF. In DNA form, the CDR3 reads TGCGCCAGCAGCTTGGAATCCAGGGGCAATTCACCCCTCCACTTT. This chain joins TRBV5-1 and TRBJ1-6; D is perhaps TRBD1 (6 bases). Germline V CDR1 and CDR2: SGHRS, YFSETQ. V was clipped by 0 bases and J by 7 bases, with 11 bases between them. The CDR3 covers 15 residues.

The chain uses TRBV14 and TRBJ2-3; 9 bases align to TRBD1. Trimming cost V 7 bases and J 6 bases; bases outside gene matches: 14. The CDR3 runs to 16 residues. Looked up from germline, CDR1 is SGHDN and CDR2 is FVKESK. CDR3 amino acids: CASNPDRGASFDTQYF. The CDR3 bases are TGTGCCAGCAACCCGGACAGGGGCGCAAGTTTTGATACGCAGTATTTT.

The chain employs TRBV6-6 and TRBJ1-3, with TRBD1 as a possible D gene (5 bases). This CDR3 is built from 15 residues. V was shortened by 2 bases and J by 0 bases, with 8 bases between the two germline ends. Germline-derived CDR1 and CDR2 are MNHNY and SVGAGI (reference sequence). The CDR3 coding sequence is TGTGCCAGCAGTTACGGGGGGGACTCTGGAAACACCATATATTTT. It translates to CASSYGGDSGNTIYF.

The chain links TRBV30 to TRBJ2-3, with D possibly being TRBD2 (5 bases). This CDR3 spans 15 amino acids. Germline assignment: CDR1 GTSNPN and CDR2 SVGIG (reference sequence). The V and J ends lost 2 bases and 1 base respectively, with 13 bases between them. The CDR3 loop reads CAWSPLSGRTDTQYF. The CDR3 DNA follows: TGTGCCTGGAGTCCCCTGAGCGGACGCACAGATACGCAGTATTTT. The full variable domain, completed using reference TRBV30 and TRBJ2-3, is SQTIHQWPATLVQPVGSPLSLECTVEGTSNPNLYWYRQAAGRGLQLLFYSVGIGQISSEVPQNLSASRPQDRQFILSSKKLLLSDSGFYLCAWSPLSGRTDTQYFGPGTRLTVL.

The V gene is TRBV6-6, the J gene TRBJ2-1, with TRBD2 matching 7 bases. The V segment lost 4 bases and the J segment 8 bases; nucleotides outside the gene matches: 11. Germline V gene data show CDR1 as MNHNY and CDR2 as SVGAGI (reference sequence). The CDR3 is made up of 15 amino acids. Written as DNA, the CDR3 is TGTGCCAGCAGTTGGAGCGGGGCGCAGAGTTATGAGCAGTTCTTC. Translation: CASSWSGAQSYEQFF.

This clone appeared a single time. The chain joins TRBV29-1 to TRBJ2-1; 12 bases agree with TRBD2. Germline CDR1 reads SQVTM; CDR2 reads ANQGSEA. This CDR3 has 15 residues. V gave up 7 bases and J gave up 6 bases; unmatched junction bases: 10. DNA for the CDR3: TGCAGCGCCCCCCCCGGACTAGCGGGAAGCAATGAGCAGTTCTTC. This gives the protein CSAPPGLAGSNEQFF.

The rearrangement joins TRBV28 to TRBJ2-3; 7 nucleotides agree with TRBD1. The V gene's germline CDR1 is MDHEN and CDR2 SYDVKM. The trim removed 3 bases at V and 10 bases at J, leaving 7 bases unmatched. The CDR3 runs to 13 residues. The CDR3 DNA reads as TGTGCCAGCAGTTTTTCCGACAGGGTTCCGCAGTATTTT. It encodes CASSFSDRVPQYF.

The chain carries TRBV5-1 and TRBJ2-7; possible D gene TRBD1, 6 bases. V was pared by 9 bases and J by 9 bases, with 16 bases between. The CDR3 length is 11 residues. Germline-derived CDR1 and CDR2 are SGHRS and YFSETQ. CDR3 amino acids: CANPGTRGQYV. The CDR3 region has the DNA TGCGCCAATCCCGGGACAAGGGGGCAGTACGTC.

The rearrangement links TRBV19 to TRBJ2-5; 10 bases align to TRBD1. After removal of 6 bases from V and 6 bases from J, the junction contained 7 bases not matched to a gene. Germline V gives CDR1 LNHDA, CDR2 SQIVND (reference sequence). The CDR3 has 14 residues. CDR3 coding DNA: TGTGCCAGTAGAAATTGGGACAGGGGTCAGACCCAGTACTTC. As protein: CASRNWDRGQTQYF.

CDR3 in amino acids: CASSYRPGAGTEAFF. The CDR3 DNA sequence: TGTGCCAGCAGTTACAGGCCTGGCGCCGGCACTGAAGCTTTCTTT. This chain links TRBV6-5 with TRBJ1-1; no firm D call. V lost 2 bases, J lost 4 bases, and 14 bases lay in between. CDR3 length: 15 residues. Per germline, CDR1 MNHEY and CDR2 SVGAGI.

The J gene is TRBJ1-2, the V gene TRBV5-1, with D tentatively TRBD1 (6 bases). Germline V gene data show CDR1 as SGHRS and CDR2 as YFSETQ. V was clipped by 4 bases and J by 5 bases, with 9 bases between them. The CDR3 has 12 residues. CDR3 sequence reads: CASSIGQYGYTF. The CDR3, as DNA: TGCGCCAGCAGCATTGGACAGTATGGCTACACCTTC.

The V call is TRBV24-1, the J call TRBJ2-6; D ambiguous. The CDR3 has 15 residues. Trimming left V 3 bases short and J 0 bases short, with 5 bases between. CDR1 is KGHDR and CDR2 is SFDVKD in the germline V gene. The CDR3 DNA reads TGTGCCACCAGTGATACTTACTCTGGGGCCAACGTCCTGACTTTC. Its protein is CATSDTYSGANVLTF.

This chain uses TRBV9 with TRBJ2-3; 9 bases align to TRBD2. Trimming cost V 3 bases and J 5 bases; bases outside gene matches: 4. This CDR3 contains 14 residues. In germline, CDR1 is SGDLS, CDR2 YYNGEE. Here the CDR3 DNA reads TGTGCCAGCAGCGGAAGCGGGGGGATAGATACGCAGTATTTT. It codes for CASSGSGGIDTQYF.

CDR3 sequence: CASSKAGTVYEQYV. For the CDR3, the DNA is TGTGCCAGCAGCAAAGCGGGGACAGTCTACGAGCAGTACGTC. This chain links TRBV21-1 with TRBJ2-7; TRBD1 is the table's D call and was not checked against the DNA. TRBV21-1 is a pseudogene segment. The CDR3 has 14 residues.

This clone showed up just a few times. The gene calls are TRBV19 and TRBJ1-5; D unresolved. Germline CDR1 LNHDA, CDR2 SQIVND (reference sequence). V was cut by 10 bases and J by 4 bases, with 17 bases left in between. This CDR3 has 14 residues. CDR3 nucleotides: TGTGCCACCCGGGCGGACTCTCGAAATCAGCCCCAGCATTTT. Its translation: CATRADSRNQPQHF.

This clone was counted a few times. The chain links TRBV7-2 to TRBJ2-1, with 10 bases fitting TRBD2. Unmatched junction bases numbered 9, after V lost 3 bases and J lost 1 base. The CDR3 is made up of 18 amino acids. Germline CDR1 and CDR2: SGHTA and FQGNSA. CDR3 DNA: TGTGCCAGCAGCTTCGCCTCTAGCGGGGGCGGGTCCTACAATGAGCAGTTCTTC. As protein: CASSFASSGGGSYNEQFF.

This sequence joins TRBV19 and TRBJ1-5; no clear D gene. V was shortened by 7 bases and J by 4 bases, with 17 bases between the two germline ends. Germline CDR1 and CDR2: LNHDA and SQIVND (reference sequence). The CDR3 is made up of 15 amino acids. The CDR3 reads CASKGDRSGNQPQHF. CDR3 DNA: TGTGCCAGTAAGGGCGATCGGAGTGGGAATCAGCCCCAGCATTTT.

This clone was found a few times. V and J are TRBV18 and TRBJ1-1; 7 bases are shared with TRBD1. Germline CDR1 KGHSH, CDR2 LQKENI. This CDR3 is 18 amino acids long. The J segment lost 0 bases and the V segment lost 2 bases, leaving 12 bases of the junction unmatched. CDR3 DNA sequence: TGTGCCAGCTCACCAGGGACAGAATTCTACCTCATGAACACTGAAGCTTTCTTT. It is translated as CASSPGTEFYLMNTEAFF.

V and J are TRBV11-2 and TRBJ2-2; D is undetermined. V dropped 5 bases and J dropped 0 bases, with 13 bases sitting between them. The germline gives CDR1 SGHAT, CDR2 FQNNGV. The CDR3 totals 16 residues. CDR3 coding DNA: TGTGCCAGCAGCCCCCACTTGCTCTCGAACACCGGGGAGCTGTTTTTT. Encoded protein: CASSPHLLSNTGELFF.

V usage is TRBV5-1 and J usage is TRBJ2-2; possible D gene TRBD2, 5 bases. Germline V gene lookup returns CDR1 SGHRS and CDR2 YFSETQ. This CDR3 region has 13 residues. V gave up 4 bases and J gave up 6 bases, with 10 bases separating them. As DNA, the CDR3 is TGCGCCAGCAGCGCGACGGGATCCGGGGAGCTGTTTTTT. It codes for CASSATGSGELFF.

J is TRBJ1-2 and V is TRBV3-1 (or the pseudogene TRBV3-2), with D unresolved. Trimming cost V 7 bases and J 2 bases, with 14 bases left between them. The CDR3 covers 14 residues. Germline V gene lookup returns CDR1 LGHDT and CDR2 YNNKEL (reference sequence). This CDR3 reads CASTYGLGNYGYTF. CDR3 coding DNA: TGTGCCAGCACATACGGGTTAGGCAACTATGGCTACACCTTC.

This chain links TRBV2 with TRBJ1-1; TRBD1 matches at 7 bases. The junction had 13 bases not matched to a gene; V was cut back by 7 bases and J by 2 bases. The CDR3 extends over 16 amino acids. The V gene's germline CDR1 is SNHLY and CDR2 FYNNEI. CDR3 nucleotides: TGTGCCAGCAACGCCCCTGCGGGACAGTCAAACACTGAAGCTTTCTTT. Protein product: CASNAPAGQSNTEAFF. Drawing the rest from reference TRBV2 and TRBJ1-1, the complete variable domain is EPEVTQTPSHQVTQMGQEVILRCVPISNHLYFYWYRQILGQKVEFLVSFYNNEISEKSEIFDDQFSVERPDGSNFTLKIRSTKLEDSAMYFCASNAPAGQSNTEAFFGQGTRLTVV.

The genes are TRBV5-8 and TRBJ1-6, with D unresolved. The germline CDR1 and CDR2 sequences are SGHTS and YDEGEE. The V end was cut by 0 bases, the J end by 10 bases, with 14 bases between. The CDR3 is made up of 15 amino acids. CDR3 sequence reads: CASSLDAAGSSPLHF. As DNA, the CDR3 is TGTGCCAGCAGCTTGGACGCGGCCGGGAGCTCACCCCTCCACTTT.

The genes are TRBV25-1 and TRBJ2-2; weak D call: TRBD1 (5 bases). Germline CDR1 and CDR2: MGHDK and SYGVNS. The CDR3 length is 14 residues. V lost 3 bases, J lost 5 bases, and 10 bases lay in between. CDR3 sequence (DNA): TGTGCCAGCAGTGACCAGGGCTGGACCGGGGAGCTGTTTTTT. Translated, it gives CASSDQGWTGELFF.

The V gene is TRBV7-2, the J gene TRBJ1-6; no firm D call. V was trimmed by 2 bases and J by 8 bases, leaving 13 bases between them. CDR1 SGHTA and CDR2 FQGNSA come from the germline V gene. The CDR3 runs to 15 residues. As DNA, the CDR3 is TGTGCCAGCAGCTTATTCAGGCAGGTTGATTCACCCCTCCACTTT. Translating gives CASSLFRQVDSPLHF.

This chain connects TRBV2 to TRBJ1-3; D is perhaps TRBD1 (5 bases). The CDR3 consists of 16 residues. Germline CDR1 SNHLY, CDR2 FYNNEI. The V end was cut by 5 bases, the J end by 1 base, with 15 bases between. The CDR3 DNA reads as TGTGCCAGCAGTAGGGGCAGGACACGTTCTGGAAACACCATATATTTT. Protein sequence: CASSRGRTRSGNTIYF.